Presented here are 22 T cell receptor beta chains from one specimen sequenced in a study of T cell responses to AZD1222 COVID-19 vaccine. The data were produced by immunoSEQ multiplex PCR, yet TCRdb's version contains in-frame clones alone and is incomplete. This sample yields roughly 120,000 clones, of which more than 85% are seen a single time; around 7% belongs to the top ten. Sample: peripheral blood, taken on day 0 of AZD1222 vaccination. These receptors were obtained from an adult in good health.

This rearrangement joins TRBV23-1 to TRBJ1-1, with a tentative D call TRBD1 (5 bases). TRBV23-1 is designated an ORF whose function remains uncertain. The CDR3 spans 15 residues. The germline V and J ends were trimmed by 0 bases and 3 bases, with 11 bases remaining between them. Here the CDR3 reads CASSQSGGIYTEAFF. In DNA, the CDR3 is TGCGCCAGCAGTCAATCGGGGGGGATATACACTGAAGCTTTCTTT.

At least ten counts were recorded for this clone. V usage is TRBV19 and J usage is TRBJ1-6; 9 bases line up with TRBD1. Germline lookup yields CDR1 LNHDA and CDR2 SQIVND (reference sequence). The CDR3 runs to 14 residues. Germline trimming cut 8 bases from V and 10 bases from J; bases unmatched to any gene: 9. The CDR3 coding sequence is TGTGCCAGTTGTCCGGGACAGGGTGACTCACCCCTCCACTTT. This sequence encodes CASCPGQGDSPLHF.

The chain combines TRBV6-5 with TRBJ1-2; no clear D. The germline gives CDR1 MNHEY, CDR2 SVGAGI. Between the trimmed V and J ends, which lost 11 bases and 6 bases, there was a span of 16 bases. This CDR3 comprises 12 residues. The CDR3: CAFRAPPDGYTF. In DNA form, the CDR3 reads TGTGCCTTCCGGGCCCCCCCCGATGGCTACACCTTC.

This chain connects TRBV28 to TRBJ2-1; 11 positions match TRBD2. J lost 7 bases, V lost 1 base, and 6 bases had no gene match. This CDR3 comprises 16 residues. Germline V gene data show CDR1 as MDHEN and CDR2 as SYDVKM. CDR3 sequence reads: CASSLFSGGARNEQFF. The CDR3 DNA reads as TGTGCCAGCAGTTTATTTAGCGGGGGGGCTCGTAATGAGCAGTTCTTC.

There are a few counts of this clone. This chain links TRBV30 with TRBJ1-1; D remains ambiguous. Germline V lookup: CDR1 GTSNPN, CDR2 SVGIG (reference sequence). There are 14 residues in the CDR3. V was trimmed by 3 bases and J by 3 bases, leaving 14 bases between them. The CDR3 is CAWSRGQAHTEAFF. CDR3 nucleotides: TGTGCCTGGAGCCGTGGGCAGGCACACACTGAAGCTTTCTTT.

The chain has TRBV6-2 or TRBV6-3 and TRBJ2-7, with D unresolved. The CDR3 totals 14 residues. Germline V gene data show CDR1 as MNHEY and CDR2 as SVGEGT. The V and J ends lost 6 bases and 2 bases respectively, with 14 bases between them. CDR3 protein: CASSPYGPTYEQYF. CDR3 nucleotide sequence: TGTGCCAGCAGCCCATACGGGCCCACCTACGAGCAGTACTTC.

The chain employs TRBV5-8 and TRBJ2-2, with 10 bases matching TRBD2. The CDR3 consists of 15 residues. Germline values: CDR1 SGHTS, CDR2 YDEGEE. The ends lost 0 bases at V and 5 bases at J; junction bases unmatched: 1. Here the CDR3 reads CASSLELAGTGELFF. The DNA of the CDR3 is TGTGCCAGCAGCTTGGAACTAGCGGGGACCGGGGAGCTGTTTTTT.

The V call is TRBV6-5, the J call TRBJ1-2; D is possibly TRBD1 (6 bases). The CDR3 loop spans 15 amino acids. V lost 2 bases and J lost 4, with 14 bases in between. CDR1 is MNHEY, CDR2 SVGAGI, per germline. Written as DNA, the CDR3 is TGTGCCAGCAGTTACGGACCGACAGGATTCTATGGCTACACCTTC. It yields the protein CASSYGPTGFYGYTF.

The chain uses TRBV24-1 and TRBJ2-6; D is possibly TRBD2 (6 bases). Germline V gives CDR1 KGHDR, CDR2 SFDVKD. This CDR3 is built from 18 residues. V lost 3 bases and J 0 bases, leaving 14 bases between the germline ends. The CDR3 loop reads CATSDAGTAVSGANVLTF. CDR3 in DNA: TGTGCCACCAGTGATGCCGGGACTGCCGTCTCTGGGGCCAACGTCCTGACTTTC.

This rearrangement joins TRBV24-1 to TRBJ1-4; 12 bases are a match to TRBD1. This CDR3 region has 16 residues. Germline trimming cut 1 base from V and 8 bases from J; bases unmatched to any gene: 4. Germline CDR1 is KGHDR and CDR2 is SFDVKD. DNA of the CDR3: TGTGCCACCAGTGATTTTACCGGGACAGGGGGCGAAAAACTGTTTTTT. Its translation: CATSDFTGTGGEKLFF.

The genes are TRBV9 and TRBJ1-5; 8 nucleotides line up with TRBD1. The CDR3 extends over 16 amino acids. Germline V lookup: CDR1 SGDLS, CDR2 YYNGEE. The ends lost 3 bases at V and 7 bases at J; junction bases unmatched: 12. This chain's CDR3 is CASSARAGQGHQPQHF. The CDR3 DNA follows: TGTGCCAGCAGCGCCCGCGCTGGACAGGGCCACCAGCCCCAGCATTTT. Full variable domain (rest looked up from reference TRBV9 and TRBJ1-5): DSGVTQTPKHLITATGQRVTLRCSPRSGDLSVYWYQQSLDQGLQFLIQYYNGEERAKGNILERFSAQQFPDLHSELNLSSLELGDSALYFCASSARAGQGHQPQHFGDGTRLSIL.

The J gene is TRBJ1-5, the V gene TRBV6-1; D gene unclear. Germline V CDR1 and CDR2: MNHNS, SASEGT. Trimming pared 3 bases from V and 2 bases from J, leaving 8 bases between. The CDR3 totals 14 residues. The CDR3 protein is CASSDFRGNQPQHF. The CDR3 coding sequence is TGTGCCAGCAGTGATTTTCGCGGCAATCAGCCCCAGCATTTT.

The V call is TRBV6-5, the J call TRBJ1-5; D uncertain. V was clipped by 4 bases and J by 0 bases, with 7 bases between them. This CDR3 spans 14 amino acids. CDR1 is MNHEY, CDR2 SVGAGI, per germline. CDR3 bases: TGTGCCAGCAGTTTAACGGCTAGCAATCAGCCCCAGCATTTT. Protein sequence: CASSLTASNQPQHF.

The rearrangement links TRBV10-3 to TRBJ2-7; 12 bases fit TRBD2. J lost 6 bases, V lost 6 bases, and 6 bases had no gene match. Germline lookup yields CDR1 ENHRY and CDR2 SYGVKD. The CDR3 covers 14 residues. This CDR3 is CAIRPGLAGIEQYF. The CDR3 DNA reads as TGTGCCATCAGACCCGGACTAGCGGGAATCGAGCAGTACTTC.

The chain couples TRBV30 to TRBJ1-2; no definite D call. Germline loops: CDR1 GTSNPN, CDR2 SVGIG (reference sequence). The CDR3 is made up of 13 amino acids. Trimming cost V 2 bases and J 2 bases, with 9 bases left between them. DNA for the CDR3: TGTGCCTGGAGTCGGCGGCTGAACTATGGCTACACCTTC. Encoded protein: CAWSRRLNYGYTF.

In nucleotides, the CDR3 is TGTGCCAGCAGCCTTATCACAGATACGCAGTATTTT. It yields the protein CASSLITDTQYF. The gene calls are TRBV2 and TRBJ2-3; no clear D gene. Trimming took 6 bases from V and 2 from J, leaving 6 bases between them. Germline-derived CDR1 and CDR2 are SNHLY and FYNNEI. The CDR3 runs to 12 residues.

The chain links TRBV6-5 to TRBJ1-1; D ambiguous. The V end lost 7 bases, the J end lost 2 bases, and 8 bases lay between the germline ends. CDR1 and CDR2 from the germline V gene are MNHEY and SVGAGI. The CDR3 has 12 amino acids. The DNA for the CDR3 is TGTGCCAGCAATCTCCTAAACACTGAAGCTTTCTTT. This gives the protein CASNLLNTEAFF.

The CDR3 is CASSQVVPSYNSPLHF. CDR3 coding DNA: TGTGCCAGCAGCCAAGTGGTACCTTCCTATAATTCACCCCTCCACTTT. V and J are TRBV3-1 (or the pseudogene TRBV3-2) and TRBJ1-6; the D is unclear. The V end lost 1 base, the J end lost 1 base, and 8 bases lay between the germline ends. Looked up from germline, CDR1 is LGHDT and CDR2 is YNNKEL (reference sequence). The CDR3 is made up of 16 amino acids.

The DNA for the CDR3 is TGTGCCAGCAGCCAAGGCGCAGGGTGGGGGAACACTGAAGCTTTCTTT. Its translation is CASSQGAGWGNTEAFF. V and J are TRBV3-1 (or the pseudogene TRBV3-2) and TRBJ1-1; a possible D gene is TRBD1 (5 bases). The CDR3 loop spans 16 amino acids. CDR1 is LGHDT, CDR2 YNNKEL, per germline (reference sequence). With 1 base removed from V and 1 base from J, the gap between germline ends came to 13 bases.

The DNA for the CDR3 is TGTGCCAGCAGCATTATGGGAACCGAGGGTGGTCAGCCCCAGCATTTT. It yields the protein CASSIMGTEGGQPQHF. The chain carries TRBV27 and TRBJ1-5, with D uncertain. Germline CDR1 is MNHEY and CDR2 is SMNVEV (reference sequence). V was clipped by 6 bases and J by 6 bases, with 21 bases between them. The CDR3 extends over 16 amino acids.

This clone was recorded only once. The chain is built from TRBV23-1 and TRBJ1-1; D possibly corresponds to TRBD1 (5 bases). TRBV23-1 is marked as an open reading frame, function uncertain. The CDR3 covers 13 residues. Trimming shortened V by 0 bases and J by 10 bases, and 12 bases separated the two germline ends. The CDR3, as DNA: TGCGCCAGCAGTCAATCGGGGACGGGCCGAGCTTTCTTT. Translation gives CASSQSGTGRAFF.

This clone was counted a single time. The chain has TRBV6-5 and TRBJ1-5; unclear D gene. The V and J ends lost 8 bases and 0 bases respectively, with 8 bases between them. Per the germline V gene, CDR1 is MNHEY and CDR2 is SVGAGI. The length of the CDR3 is 13 residues. The CDR3 loop reads CASGGYSNQPQHF. The CDR3 DNA reads TGTGCCAGCGGCGGGTATAGCAATCAGCCCCAGCATTTT.